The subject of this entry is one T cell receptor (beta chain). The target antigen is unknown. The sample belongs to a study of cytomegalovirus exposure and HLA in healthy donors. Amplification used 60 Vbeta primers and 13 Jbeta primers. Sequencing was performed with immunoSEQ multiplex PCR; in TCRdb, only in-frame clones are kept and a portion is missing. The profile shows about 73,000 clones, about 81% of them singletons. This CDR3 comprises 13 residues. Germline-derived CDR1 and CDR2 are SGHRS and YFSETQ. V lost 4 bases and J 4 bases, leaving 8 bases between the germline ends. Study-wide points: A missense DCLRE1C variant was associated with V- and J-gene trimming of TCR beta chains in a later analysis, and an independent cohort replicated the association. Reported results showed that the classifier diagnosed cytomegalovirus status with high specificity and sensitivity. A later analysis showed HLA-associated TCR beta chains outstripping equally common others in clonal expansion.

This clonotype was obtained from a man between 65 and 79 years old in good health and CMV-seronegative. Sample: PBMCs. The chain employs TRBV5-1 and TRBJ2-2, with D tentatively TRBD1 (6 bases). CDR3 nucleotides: TGCGCCAGCAGCCAGGGGTTCACCGGGGAGCTGTTTTTT. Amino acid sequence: CASSQGFTGELFF.